This TCR beta chain derives from a study of blood T cell repertoires in COVID-19. Study background: Samples came from the United States, Italy and Spain, spanning acute and convalescent COVID-19. PBMCs, B-cell-depleted T cells, or T cells provided the cDNA or gDNA that made up the material.

The trim removed 5 bases at V and 6 bases at J, leaving 9 bases unmatched. The germline gives CDR1 SNHLY, CDR2 FYNNEI. The CDR3 length is 14 residues. TCRdb keeps only in-frame clones here, not all; method: immunoSEQ multiplex PCR. The data show approximately 100,000 clones, roughly 84% seen once. The chain is built from TRBV2 and TRBJ1-1; TRBD1 matches at 7 bases. Material for sequencing was peripheral blood. This TCR came from a woman between 50 and 59 years old with acute or convalescent COVID-19. This chain's CDR3 is CASSPQGVRPEAFF. Here the CDR3 DNA reads TGTGCCAGCAGTCCCCAGGGGGTCCGCCCTGAAGCTTTCTTT.